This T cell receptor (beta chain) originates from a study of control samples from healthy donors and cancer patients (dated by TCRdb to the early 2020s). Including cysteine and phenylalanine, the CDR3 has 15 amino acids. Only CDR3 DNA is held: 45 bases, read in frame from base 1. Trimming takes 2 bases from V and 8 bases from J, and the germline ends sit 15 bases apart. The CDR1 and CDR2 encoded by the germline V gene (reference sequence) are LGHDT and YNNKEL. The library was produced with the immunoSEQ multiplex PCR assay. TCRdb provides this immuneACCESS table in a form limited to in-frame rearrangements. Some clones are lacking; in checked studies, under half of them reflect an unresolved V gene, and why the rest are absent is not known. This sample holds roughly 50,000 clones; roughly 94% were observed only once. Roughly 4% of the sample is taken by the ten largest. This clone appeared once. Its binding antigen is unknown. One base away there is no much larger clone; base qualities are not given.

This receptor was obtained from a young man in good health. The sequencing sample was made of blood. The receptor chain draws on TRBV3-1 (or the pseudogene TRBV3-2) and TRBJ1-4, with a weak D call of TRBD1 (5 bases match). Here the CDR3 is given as CASSQLPGTWEKLFF. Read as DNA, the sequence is TGTGCCAGCAGCCAACTACCCGGGACGTGGGAAAAACTGTTTTTT.